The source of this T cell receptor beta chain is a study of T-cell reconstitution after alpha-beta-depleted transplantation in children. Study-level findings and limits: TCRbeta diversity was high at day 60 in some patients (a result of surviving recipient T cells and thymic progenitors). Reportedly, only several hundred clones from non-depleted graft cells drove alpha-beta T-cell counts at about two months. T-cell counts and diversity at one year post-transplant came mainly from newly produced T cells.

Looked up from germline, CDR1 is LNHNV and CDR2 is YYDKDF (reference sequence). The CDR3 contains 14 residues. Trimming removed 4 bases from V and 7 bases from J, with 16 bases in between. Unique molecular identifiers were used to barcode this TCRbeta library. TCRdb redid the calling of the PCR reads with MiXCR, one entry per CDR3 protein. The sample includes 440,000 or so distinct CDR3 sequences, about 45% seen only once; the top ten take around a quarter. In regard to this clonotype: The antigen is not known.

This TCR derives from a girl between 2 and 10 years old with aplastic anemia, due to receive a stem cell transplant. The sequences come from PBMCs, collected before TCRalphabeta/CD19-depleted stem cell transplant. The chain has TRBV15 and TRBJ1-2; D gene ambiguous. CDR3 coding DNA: TGTGCCACCAGCAAGGGTGGTTCGAATTTTGGCTACACCTTC. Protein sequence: CATSKGGSNFGYTF.